This entry is about one T cell receptor beta chain. Its target is not known. Germline V lookup: CDR1 MNHEY, CDR2 SVGAGI. The ends lost 5 bases at V and 0 bases at J; junction bases unmatched: 4. This CDR3 has 14 amino acids. This sample stems from a study of cytomegalovirus exposure and HLA in healthy donors. Findings of the study overall: Likely technical artifact: a cluster of highly shared sequence variants. Clonal expansion, a later analysis showed, was greater in HLA-associated TCR beta chains than in equally common others. The study put 150 to 200 TCR beta chains on its list as cytomegalovirus-associated.

Vbeta (60) and Jbeta (13) primers were used in the PCR. Original processing methods: Among the unique TCR beta chains that a later analysis counted, about 84 million in all, about 11 million were shared. Some clones are missing from TCRdb's copy, which holds only in-frame ones; the method was immunoSEQ multiplex PCR. D and trimming come from the DNA, and the V and J calls and clone size come from that table. The sample has some 48,000 clones, and its top ten clones hold roughly 26%. The rearrangement uses TRBV6-5 and TRBJ2-7, with TRBD1 matching over 7 bases. Specimen: PBMCs. This receptor was obtained from a man aged 40-50 years in good health and CMV-seropositive. DNA of the CDR3: TGTGCCAGCAGTACGACAGGGAGCTCCTACGAGCAGTACTTC. Protein product: CASSTTGSSYEQYF.